These 10 T cell receptor beta chains were all obtained from the same sample, sequenced in a study of intratumoral heterogeneity in liver cancer. The protocol was immunoSEQ multiplex PCR, while the TCRdb copy is restricted to in-frame clones and leaves out a portion. The sample records about 5,900 clones, 68% being singletons. Here the sequenced sample was tumor-adjacent normal tissue, taken before any cancer treatment. Source of these receptors: a man aged 65-85 years with hepatocellular carcinoma.

The rearrangement uses TRBV18 and TRBJ1-3; no definite D call. Germline V gene data show CDR1 as KGHSH and CDR2 as LQKENI. The V end was cut by 4 bases, the J end by 0 bases, with 10 bases between. The CDR3 has 15 amino acids. For the CDR3, the DNA is TGTGCCAGCTCACGTGGCAGTGTCTCTGGAAACACCATATATTTT. Residues: CASSRGSVSGNTIYF.

V and J are TRBV5-4 and TRBJ2-3; TRBD1 is a possible D gene (5 bases). The CDR3 consists of 14 residues. The germline CDR1 and CDR2 sequences are SGHNT and YYREEE (reference sequence). V lost 3 bases, J lost 4 bases, and 12 bases lay in between. The CDR3 DNA follows: TGTGCCAGCAGCTCCCAGGGTTCGGCAGATACGCAGTATTTT. This gives the protein CASSSQGSADTQYF.

This chain joins TRBV28 and TRBJ1-1; D not resolved. The length of the CDR3 is 17 residues. CDR1 and CDR2 from the germline V gene are MDHEN and SYDVKM. The V end was cut by 1 base, the J end by 2 bases, with 17 bases between. CDR3 amino acids: CASSLSFSLGVNTEAFF. For the CDR3, the DNA is TGTGCCAGCAGTTTATCTTTCTCCCTCGGTGTCAACACTGAAGCTTTCTTT. Based on the CDR3 plus reference TRBV28 and TRBJ1-1, the full variable domain is DVKVTQSSRYLVKRTGEKVFLECVQDMDHENMFWYRQDPGLGLRLIYFSYDVKMKEKGDIPEGYSVSREKKERFSLILESASTNQTSMYLCASSLSFSLGVNTEAFFGQGTRLTVV.

This chain connects TRBV19 to TRBJ2-1; 7 bases are shared with TRBD2. The V and J ends lost 5 bases and 4 bases, in that order; junction bases with no gene match: 11. The germline CDR1 and CDR2 sequences are LNHDA and SQIVND (reference sequence). The CDR3 consists of 16 residues. The CDR3: CASSGLVTGRYNEQFF. The DNA of the CDR3 is TGTGCCAGTAGTGGACTAGTTACGGGGCGGTACAATGAGCAGTTCTTC.

This clone was seen only a few times. The chain uses TRBV6-5 and TRBJ1-2; D is undetermined. The CDR3 runs 13 residues. V lost 5 bases and J lost 3, with 10 bases in between. Germline V gene lookup returns CDR1 MNHEY and CDR2 SVGAGI. The CDR3: CASSPRLDYGYTF. The CDR3 bases are TGTGCCAGCAGTCCCAGGCTTGACTATGGCTACACCTTC.

This clone showed up just once. The CDR3 DNA reads TGTGCCAGCAGACTGGACAACAGGAGAAACTATGGCTACACCTTC. This encodes CASRLDNRRNYGYTF. This chain connects TRBV6-5 to TRBJ1-2; perhaps TRBD1 as D (5 bases). CDR3 size: 15 residues. Trimming stripped 6 bases from V and 2 bases from J, with 16 bases between. Looked up from germline, CDR1 is MNHEY and CDR2 is SVGAGI.

The V and J genes are TRBV7-8 and TRBJ2-1; D gene uncertain. There are 18 residues in the CDR3. The germline V gene encodes CDR1 SGHVS and CDR2 FQNEAQ. V was shortened by 5 bases and J by 2 bases, with 22 bases between the two germline ends. CDR3 residues: CASSPRTHSLTAYNEQFF. The CDR3 DNA reads TGTGCCAGCAGCCCCAGGACCCACTCTTTAACGGCCTACAATGAGCAGTTCTTC. Variable domain in full (rest from reference TRBV7-8 and TRBJ2-1): GAGVSQSPRYKVAKRGQDVALRCDPISGHVSLFWYQQALGQGPEFLTYFQNEAQLDKSGLPSDRFFAERPEGSVSTLKIQRTQQEDSAVYLCASSPRTHSLTAYNEQFFGPGTRLTVL.

This rearrangement joins TRBV7-2 to TRBJ2-1, with D tentatively TRBD2 (6 bases). The germline V gene encodes CDR1 SGHTA and CDR2 FQGNSA. The CDR3 is 15 residues long. V was cut by 1 base and J by 5 bases, with 12 bases left in between. The CDR3 sequence is CASSLGGGSHNEQFF. The CDR3 DNA is TGTGCCAGCAGCTTAGGTGGGGGGTCCCACAATGAGCAGTTCTTC.

This chain connects TRBV28 to TRBJ2-7; a weak D match, TRBD1 (5 bases). This CDR3 has 12 residues. CDR1 MDHEN and CDR2 SYDVKM come from the germline V gene. Trimming took off 3 bases at V and 6 bases at J, with 9 bases between the two ends. The CDR3 bases are TGTGCCAGCAGTTTGGTACAGGCCGAGCAGTACTTC. It encodes CASSLVQAEQYF. Together with reference TRBV28 and TRBJ2-7, the CDR3 gives the full variable domain: DVKVTQSSRYLVKRTGEKVFLECVQDMDHENMFWYRQDPGLGLRLIYFSYDVKMKEKGDIPEGYSVSREKKERFSLILESASTNQTSMYLCASSLVQAEQYFGPGTRLTVT.

The CDR3 DNA reads TGCGCCAGCAGCTTGGACTTGGGGAACACCATATATTTT. Amino acid sequence: CASSLDLGNTIYF. The rearrangement joins TRBV5-1 to TRBJ1-3; D unclear. The germline gives CDR1 SGHRS, CDR2 YFSETQ. The CDR3 has 13 residues. Trimming left V 0 bases short and J 7 bases short, with 8 bases between.